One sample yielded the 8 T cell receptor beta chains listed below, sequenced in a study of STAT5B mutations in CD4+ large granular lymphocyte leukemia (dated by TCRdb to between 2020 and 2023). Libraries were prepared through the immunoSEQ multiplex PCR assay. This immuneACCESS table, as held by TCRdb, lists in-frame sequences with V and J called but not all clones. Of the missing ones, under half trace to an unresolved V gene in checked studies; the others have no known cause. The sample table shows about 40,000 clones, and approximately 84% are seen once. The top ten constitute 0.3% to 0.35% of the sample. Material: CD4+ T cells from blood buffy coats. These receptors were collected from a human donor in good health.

The CDR3 reads CASSFGVEHGYTF. The CDR3 DNA follows: TGTGCCAGCAGCTTTGGGGTTGAGCATGGCTACACCTTC. The J gene is TRBJ1-2, the V gene TRBV11-2, with no clear D. Germline V gives CDR1 SGHAT, CDR2 FQNNGV. V was cut by 3 bases and J by 6 bases, with 11 bases left in between. This CDR3 is built from 13 residues.

CDR3 nucleotides: TGTGCCAGCAGCTTCTCGGACAGGGCCACTGAAGCTTTCTTT. Protein sequence: CASSFSDRATEAFF. The chain joins TRBV7-9 to TRBJ1-1; 8 nucleotides agree with TRBD1. Germline assignment: CDR1 SEHNR and CDR2 FQNEAQ (reference sequence). V gave up 3 bases and J gave up 4 bases; unmatched junction bases: 4. The length of the CDR3 is 14 residues. Drawing the rest from reference TRBV7-9 and TRBJ1-1, the complete variable domain is DTGVSQNPRHKITKRGQNVTFRCDPISEHNRLYWYRQTLGQGPEFLTYFQNEAQLEKSRLLSDRFSAERPKGSFSTLEIQRTEQGDSAMYLCASSFSDRATEAFFGQGTRLTVV.

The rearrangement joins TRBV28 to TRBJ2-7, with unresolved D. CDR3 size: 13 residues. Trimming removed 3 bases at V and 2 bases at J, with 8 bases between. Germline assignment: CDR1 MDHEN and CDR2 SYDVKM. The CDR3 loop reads CASSFGSTYEQYF. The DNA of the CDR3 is TGTGCCAGCAGTTTCGGCAGTACCTACGAGCAGTACTTC.

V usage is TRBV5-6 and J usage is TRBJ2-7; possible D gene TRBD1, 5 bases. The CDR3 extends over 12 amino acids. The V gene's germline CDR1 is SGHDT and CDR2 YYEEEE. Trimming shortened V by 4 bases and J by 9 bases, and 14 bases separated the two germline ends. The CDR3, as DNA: TGTGCCAGCAGCCGCGGACAACCGGTGCAGTACTTC. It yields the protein CASSRGQPVQYF.

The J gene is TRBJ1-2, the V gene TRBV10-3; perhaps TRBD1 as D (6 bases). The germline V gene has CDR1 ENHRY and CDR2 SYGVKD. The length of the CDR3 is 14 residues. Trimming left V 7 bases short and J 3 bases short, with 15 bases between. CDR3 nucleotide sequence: TGTGCCATCACGGCGGCAGGGGCCTACTATGGCTACACCTTC. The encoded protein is CAITAAGAYYGYTF.

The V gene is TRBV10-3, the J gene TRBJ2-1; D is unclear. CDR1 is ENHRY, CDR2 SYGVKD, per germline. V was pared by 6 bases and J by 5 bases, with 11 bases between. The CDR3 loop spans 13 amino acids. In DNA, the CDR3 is TGTGCCATCAGCGTTGTTAAGGACAATGAGCAGTTCTTC. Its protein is CAISVVKDNEQFF.

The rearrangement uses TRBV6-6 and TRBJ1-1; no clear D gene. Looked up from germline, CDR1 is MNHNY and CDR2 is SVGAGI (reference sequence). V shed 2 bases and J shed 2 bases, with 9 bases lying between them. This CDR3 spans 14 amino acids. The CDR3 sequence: CASSYEGPNTEAFF. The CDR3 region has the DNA TGTGCCAGCAGTTACGAGGGCCCAAACACTGAAGCTTTCTTT.

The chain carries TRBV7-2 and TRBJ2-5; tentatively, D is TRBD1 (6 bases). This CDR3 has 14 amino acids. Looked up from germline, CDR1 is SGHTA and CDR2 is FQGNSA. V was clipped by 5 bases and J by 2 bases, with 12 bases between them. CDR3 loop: CASSRQTGQETQYF. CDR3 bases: TGTGCCAGCAGCCGTCAGACAGGACAAGAGACCCAGTACTTC.